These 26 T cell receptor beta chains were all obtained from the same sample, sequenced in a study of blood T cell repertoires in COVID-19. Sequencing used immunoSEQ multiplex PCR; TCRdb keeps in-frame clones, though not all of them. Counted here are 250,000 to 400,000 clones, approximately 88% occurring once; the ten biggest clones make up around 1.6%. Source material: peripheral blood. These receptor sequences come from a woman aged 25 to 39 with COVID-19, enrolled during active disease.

The CDR3 nucleotides read TGCAGCGTCACCGGGACTAGCGGGGGGGCCGATACGCAGTATTTT. Its translation: CSVTGTSGGADTQYF. The genes are TRBV29-1 and TRBJ2-3; 16 positions agree with TRBD2. The V and J ends lost 6 bases and 6 bases, in that order; junction bases with no gene match: 6. In germline, CDR1 is SQVTM, CDR2 ANQGSEA. The CDR3 extends over 15 amino acids.

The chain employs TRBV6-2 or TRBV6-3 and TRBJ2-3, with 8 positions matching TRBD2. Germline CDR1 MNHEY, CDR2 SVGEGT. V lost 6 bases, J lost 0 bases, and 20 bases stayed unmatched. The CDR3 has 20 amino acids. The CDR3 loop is CASSIGTTRGGGPSTDTQYF. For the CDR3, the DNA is TGTGCCAGCAGCATAGGGACAACTCGGGGCGGGGGGCCCAGCACAGATACGCAGTATTTT.

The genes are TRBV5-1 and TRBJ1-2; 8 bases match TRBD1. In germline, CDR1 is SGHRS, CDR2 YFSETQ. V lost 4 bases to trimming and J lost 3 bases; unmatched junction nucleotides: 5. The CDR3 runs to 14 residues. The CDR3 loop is CASSATGADYGYTF. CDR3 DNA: TGCGCCAGCAGCGCGACAGGGGCGGACTATGGCTACACCTTC. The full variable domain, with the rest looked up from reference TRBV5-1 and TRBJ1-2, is KAGVTQTPRYLIKTRGQQVTLSCSPISGHRSVSWYQQTPGQGLQFLFEYFSETQRNKGNFPGRFSGRQFSNSRSEMNVSTLELGDSALYLCASSATGADYGYTFGSGTRLTVV.

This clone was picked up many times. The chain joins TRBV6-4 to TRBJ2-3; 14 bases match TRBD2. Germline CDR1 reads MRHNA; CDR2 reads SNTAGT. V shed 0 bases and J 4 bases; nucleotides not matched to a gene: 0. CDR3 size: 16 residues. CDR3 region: CASSDSTSGGADTQYF. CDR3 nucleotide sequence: TGTGCCAGCAGTGACTCGACTAGCGGGGGGGCAGATACGCAGTATTTT.

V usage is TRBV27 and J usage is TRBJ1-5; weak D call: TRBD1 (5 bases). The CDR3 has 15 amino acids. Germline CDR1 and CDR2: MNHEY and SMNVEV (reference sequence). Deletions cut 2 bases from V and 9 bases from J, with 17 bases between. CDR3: CASSLRAGTSRPQHF. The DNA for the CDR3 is TGTGCCAGCAGTTTACGAGCCGGGACTTCCCGGCCCCAGCATTTT.

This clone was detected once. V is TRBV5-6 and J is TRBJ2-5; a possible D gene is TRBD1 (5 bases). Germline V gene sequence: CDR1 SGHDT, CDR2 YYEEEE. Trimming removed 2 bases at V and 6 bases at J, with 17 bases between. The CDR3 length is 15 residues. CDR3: CASSFGRTYWQTQYF. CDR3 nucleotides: TGTGCCAGCAGCTTTGGAAGGACATACTGGCAGACCCAGTACTTC.

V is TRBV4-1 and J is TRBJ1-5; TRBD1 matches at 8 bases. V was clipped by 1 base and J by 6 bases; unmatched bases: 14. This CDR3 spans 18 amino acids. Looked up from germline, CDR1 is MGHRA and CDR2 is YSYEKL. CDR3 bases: TGCGCCAGCAGCCAAGCTCCCTCCTGGACAGGGAGGGCTCAGCCCCAGCATTTT. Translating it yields CASSQAPSWTGRAQPQHF.

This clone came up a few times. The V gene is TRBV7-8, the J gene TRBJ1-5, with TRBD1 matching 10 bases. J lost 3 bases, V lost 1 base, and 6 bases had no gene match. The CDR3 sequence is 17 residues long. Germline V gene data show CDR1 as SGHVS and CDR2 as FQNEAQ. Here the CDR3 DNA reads TGTGCCAGCAGCTTAGAATTCGGGACAGGGGCCAATCAGCCCCAGCATTTT. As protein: CASSLEFGTGANQPQHF. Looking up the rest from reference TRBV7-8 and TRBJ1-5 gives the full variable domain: GAGVSQSPRYKVAKRGQDVALRCDPISGHVSLFWYQQALGQGPEFLTYFQNEAQLDKSGLPSDRFFAERPEGSVSTLKIQRTQQEDSAVYLCASSLEFGTGANQPQHFGDGTRLSIL.

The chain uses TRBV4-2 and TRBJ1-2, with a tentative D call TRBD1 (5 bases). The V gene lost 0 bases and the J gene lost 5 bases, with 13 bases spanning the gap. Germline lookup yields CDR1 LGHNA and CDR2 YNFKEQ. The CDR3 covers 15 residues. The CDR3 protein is CASSQEGQALYGYTF. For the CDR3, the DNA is TGTGCCAGCAGCCAAGAGGGGCAGGCCCTATATGGCTACACCTTC.

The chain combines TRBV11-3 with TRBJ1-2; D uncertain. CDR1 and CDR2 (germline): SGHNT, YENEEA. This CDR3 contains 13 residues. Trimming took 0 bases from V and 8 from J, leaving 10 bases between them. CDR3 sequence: CASSLEEGGGYTF. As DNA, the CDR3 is TGTGCCAGCAGCTTAGAAGAGGGCGGCGGCTACACCTTC.

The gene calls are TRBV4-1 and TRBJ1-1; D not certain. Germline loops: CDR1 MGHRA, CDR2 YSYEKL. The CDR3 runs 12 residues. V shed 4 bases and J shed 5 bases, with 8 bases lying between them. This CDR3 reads CASSPGGTEAFF. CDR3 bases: TGCGCCAGCAGCCCCGGAGGGACTGAAGCTTTCTTT.

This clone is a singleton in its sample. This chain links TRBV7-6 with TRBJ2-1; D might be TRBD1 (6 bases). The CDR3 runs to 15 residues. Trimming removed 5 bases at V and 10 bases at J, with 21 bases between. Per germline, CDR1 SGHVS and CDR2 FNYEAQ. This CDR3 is CASSLGAGALGEQFF. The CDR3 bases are TGTGCCAGCAGCCTTGGGGCAGGGGCGTTGGGCGAGCAGTTCTTC.

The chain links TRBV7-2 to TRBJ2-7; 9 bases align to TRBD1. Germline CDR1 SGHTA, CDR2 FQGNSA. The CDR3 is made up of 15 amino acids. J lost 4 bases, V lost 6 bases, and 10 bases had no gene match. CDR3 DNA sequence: TGTGCCAGCAGTTATACCGGGACAGGGTCATACGAGCAGTACTTC. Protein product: CASSYTGTGSYEQYF. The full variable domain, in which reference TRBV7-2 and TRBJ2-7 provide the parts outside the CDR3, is GAGVSQSPSNKVTEKGKDVELRCDPISGHTALYWYRQSLGQGLEFLIYFQGNSAPDKSGLPSDRFSAERTGGSVSTLTIQRTQQEDSAVYLCASSYTGTGSYEQYFGPGTRLTVT.

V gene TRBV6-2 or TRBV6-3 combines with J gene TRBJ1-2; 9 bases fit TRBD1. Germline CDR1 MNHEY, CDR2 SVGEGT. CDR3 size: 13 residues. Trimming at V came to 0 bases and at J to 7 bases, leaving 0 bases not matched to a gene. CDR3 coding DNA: TGTGCCAGCAGTTACTCGGACAGGGGTGGCTACACCTTC. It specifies CASSYSDRGGYTF.

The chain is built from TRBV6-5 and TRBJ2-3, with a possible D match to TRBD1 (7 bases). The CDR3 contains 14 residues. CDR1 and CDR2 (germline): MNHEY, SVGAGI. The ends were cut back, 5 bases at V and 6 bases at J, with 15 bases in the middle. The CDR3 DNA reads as TGTGCCAGCAGTCCATCCAGGGGGGCTGATACGCAGTATTTT. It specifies CASSPSRGADTQYF.

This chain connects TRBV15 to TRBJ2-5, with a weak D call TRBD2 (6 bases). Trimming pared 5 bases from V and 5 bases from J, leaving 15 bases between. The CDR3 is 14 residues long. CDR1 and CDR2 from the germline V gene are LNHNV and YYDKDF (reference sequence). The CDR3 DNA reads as TGTGCCACCAGCCGAAATCGGGGGACGGAGACCCAGTACTTC. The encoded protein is CATSRNRGTETQYF.

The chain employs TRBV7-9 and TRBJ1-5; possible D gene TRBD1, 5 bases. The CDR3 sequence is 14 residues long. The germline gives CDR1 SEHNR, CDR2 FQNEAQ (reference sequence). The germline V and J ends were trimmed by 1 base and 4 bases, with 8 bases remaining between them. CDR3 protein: CASSLGDLNQPQHF. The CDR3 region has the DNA TGTGCCAGCAGCTTAGGGGACTTGAATCAGCCCCAGCATTTT.

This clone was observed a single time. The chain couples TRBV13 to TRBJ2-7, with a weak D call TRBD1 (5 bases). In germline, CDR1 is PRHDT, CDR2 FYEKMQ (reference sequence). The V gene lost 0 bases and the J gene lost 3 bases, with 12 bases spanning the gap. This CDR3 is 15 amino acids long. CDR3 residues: CASSLGQGSNYEQYF. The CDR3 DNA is TGTGCCAGCAGCTTAGGGCAGGGTTCCAACTACGAGCAGTACTTC.

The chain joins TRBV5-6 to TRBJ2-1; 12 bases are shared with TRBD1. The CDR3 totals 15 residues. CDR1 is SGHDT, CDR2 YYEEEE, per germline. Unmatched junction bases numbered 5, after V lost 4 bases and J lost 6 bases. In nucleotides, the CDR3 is TGTGCCAGCAGCCCCGGGACAGGGGGCTTCAATGAGCAGTTCTTC. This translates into CASSPGTGGFNEQFF. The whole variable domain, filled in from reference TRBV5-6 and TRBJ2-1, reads DAGVTQSPTHLIKTRGQQVTLRCSPKSGHDTVSWYQQALGQGPQFIFQYYEEEERQRGNFPDRFSGHQFPNYSSELNVNALLLGDSALYLCASSPGTGGFNEQFFGPGTRLTVL.

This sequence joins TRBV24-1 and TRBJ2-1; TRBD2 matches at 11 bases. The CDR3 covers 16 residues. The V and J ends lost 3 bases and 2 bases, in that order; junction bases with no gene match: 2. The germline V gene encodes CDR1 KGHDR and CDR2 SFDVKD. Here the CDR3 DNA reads TGTGCCACCAGTGATCTAGCGGGGGGCACCTACAATGAGCAGTTCTTC. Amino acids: CATSDLAGGTYNEQFF.

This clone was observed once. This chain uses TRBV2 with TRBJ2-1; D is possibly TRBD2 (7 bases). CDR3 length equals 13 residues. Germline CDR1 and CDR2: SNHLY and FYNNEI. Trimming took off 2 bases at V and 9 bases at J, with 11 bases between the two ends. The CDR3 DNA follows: TGTGCCAGCAGTGAACGGGGGGCGGGTGAGCAGTTCTTC. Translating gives CASSERGAGEQFF. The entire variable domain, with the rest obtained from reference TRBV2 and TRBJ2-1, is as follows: EPEVTQTPSHQVTQMGQEVILRCVPISNHLYFYWYRQILGQKVEFLVSFYNNEISEKSEIFDDQFSVERPDGSNFTLKIRSTKLEDSAMYFCASSERGAGEQFFGPGTRLTVL.

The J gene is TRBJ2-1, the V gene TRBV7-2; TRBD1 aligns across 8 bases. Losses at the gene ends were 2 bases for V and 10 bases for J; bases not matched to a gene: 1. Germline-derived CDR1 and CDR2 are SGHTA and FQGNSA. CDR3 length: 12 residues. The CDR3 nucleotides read TGTGCCAGCAGCTTAAGGACAGGGGAGCAGTTCTTC. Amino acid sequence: CASSLRTGEQFF. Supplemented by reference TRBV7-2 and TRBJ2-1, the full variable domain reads GAGVSQSPSNKVTEKGKDVELRCDPISGHTALYWYRQSLGQGLEFLIYFQGNSAPDKSGLPSDRFSAERTGGSVSTLTIQRTQQEDSAVYLCASSLRTGEQFFGPGTRLTVL.

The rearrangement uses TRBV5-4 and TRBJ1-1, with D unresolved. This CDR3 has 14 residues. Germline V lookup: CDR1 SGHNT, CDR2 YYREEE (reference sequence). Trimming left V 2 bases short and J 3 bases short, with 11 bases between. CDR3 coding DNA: TGTGCCAGCAGCTTTTTAGTCGGGGACACTGAAGCTTTCTTT. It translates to CASSFLVGDTEAFF.

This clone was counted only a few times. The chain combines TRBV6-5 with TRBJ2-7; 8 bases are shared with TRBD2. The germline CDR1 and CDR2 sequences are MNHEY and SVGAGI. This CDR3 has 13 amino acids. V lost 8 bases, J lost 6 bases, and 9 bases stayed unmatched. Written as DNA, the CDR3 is TGTGCCAGCCGTCAACGGGAGGGGCTCGAGCAGTACGTC. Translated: CASRQREGLEQYV.

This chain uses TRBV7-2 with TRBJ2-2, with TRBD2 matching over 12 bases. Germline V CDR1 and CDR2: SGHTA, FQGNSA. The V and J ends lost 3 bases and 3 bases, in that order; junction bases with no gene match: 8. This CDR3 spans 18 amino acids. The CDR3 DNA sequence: TGTGCCAGCAGCTTTACTAGCGGGGGGCCGACGGACACCGGGGAGCTGTTTTTT. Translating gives CASSFTSGGPTDTGELFF.

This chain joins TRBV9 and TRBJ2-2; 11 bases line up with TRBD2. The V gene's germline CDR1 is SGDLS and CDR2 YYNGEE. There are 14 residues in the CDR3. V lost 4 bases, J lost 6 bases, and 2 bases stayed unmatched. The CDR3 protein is CASSPGLAAGELFF. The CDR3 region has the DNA TGTGCCAGCAGCCCGGGACTAGCGGCCGGGGAGCTGTTTTTT.